The 9 T cell receptor beta chains reported below all come from one sample, sequenced in a study of shared clonotypes between healthy human individuals. TCRdb keeps only in-frame clones here, not all; method: immunoSEQ multiplex PCR. The sample yields some 2.3 million clones, over 90% seen once. Material for sequencing was naive CD4+ T cells from PBMCs. As to subset: CD45RA+ positively selected. These receptors originate from a man younger than 30 in good health. Some clones in this sample may be carry-over from other donors' samples.

This chain connects TRBV28 to TRBJ2-1, with D perhaps TRBD1 (6 bases). In germline, CDR1 is MDHEN, CDR2 SYDVKM. This CDR3 region has 11 residues. V lost 7 bases and J 13 bases, leaving 14 bases between the germline ends. CDR3 DNA sequence: TGTGCCAGCAAGGGCCCGGGACAACAGTTCTTC. As protein: CASKGPGQQFF.

A single count supports this clone. The chain couples TRBV29-1 to TRBJ2-6; 9 bases are a match to TRBD1. CDR1 SQVTM and CDR2 ANQGSEA come from the germline V gene. This CDR3 comprises 17 residues. V lost 5 bases, J lost 4 bases, and 12 bases stayed unmatched. DNA of the CDR3: TGCAGCGTTCTCCGGGACAGGGAAGTCATGGGGGCCAACGTCCTGACTTTC. Residues: CSVLRDREVMGANVLTF.

The V call is TRBV9, the J call TRBJ2-7, with a weak D call TRBD2 (7 bases). Trimming left V 4 bases short and J 6 bases short, with 20 bases between. From germline, CDR1 is SGDLS and CDR2 YYNGEE. There are 15 residues in the CDR3. DNA for the CDR3: TGTGCCAGCAGCTCCGACTTCCGGGGGGCAGGCGAGCAGTACTTC. This gives the protein CASSSDFRGAGEQYF.

The chain carries TRBV9 and TRBJ2-1, with 8 nucleotides matching TRBD2. J gave up 8 bases and V 5 bases, and 12 bases lay outside the gene matches. CDR3 length equals 15 residues. The germline V gene encodes CDR1 SGDLS and CDR2 YYNGEE. CDR3 in amino acids: CASSSGTSRGDEQFF. The CDR3 bases are TGTGCCAGCAGTTCCGGGACTAGTAGGGGGGATGAGCAGTTCTTC.

The CDR3: CASSTTGVSGGEKLFF. The CDR3 coding sequence is TGTGCCAGCAGTACGACAGGGGTCTCCGGGGGAGAAAAACTGTTTTTT. This chain connects TRBV28 to TRBJ1-4, with 8 bases aligning to TRBD1. The CDR3 is made up of 16 amino acids. Germline values: CDR1 MDHEN, CDR2 SYDVKM. Losses at the gene ends were 5 bases for V and 8 bases for J; bases not matched to a gene: 13.

This chain joins TRBV7-8 and TRBJ1-2; 11 bases align to TRBD1. The germline gives CDR1 SGHVS, CDR2 FQNEAQ. CDR3 length equals 15 residues. V shed 1 base, J shed 8 bases, and the junction held 6 bases outside the gene matches. The CDR3 protein is CASSLGGQGVSGYTF. CDR3 nucleotides: TGTGCCAGCAGCTTAGGGGGACAGGGGGTTAGCGGCTACACCTTC.

The rearrangement uses TRBV6-6 and TRBJ2-7, with no clear D. Germline loops: CDR1 MNHNY, CDR2 SVGAGI (reference sequence). The germline V and J ends were trimmed by 6 bases and 4 bases, with 19 bases remaining between them. The CDR3 totals 15 residues. The CDR3 spells CASSPLPAGRYEQYF. The CDR3, as DNA: TGTGCCAGCAGCCCCCTCCCGGCAGGAAGGTACGAGCAGTACTTC.

The rearrangement links TRBV14 to TRBJ2-2; 12 bases map to TRBD2. Looked up from germline, CDR1 is SGHDN and CDR2 is FVKESK. Trimming at V came to 5 bases and at J to 5 bases, leaving 9 bases not matched to a gene. This CDR3 comprises 17 residues. This CDR3 reads CASSVGLTSGRTGELFF. The CDR3 bases are TGTGCCAGCAGCGTGGGCCTAACTAGCGGGAGGACCGGGGAGCTGTTTTTT.

J is TRBJ2-2 and V is TRBV5-1; D is possibly TRBD1 or TRBD2 (5 bases each). Trimming removed 6 bases at V and 5 bases at J, with 14 bases between. The CDR3 loop spans 14 amino acids. The germline V gene encodes CDR1 SGHRS and CDR2 YFSETQ. Here the CDR3 DNA reads TGCGCCAGCACCCGGGACGCGGAAACCGGGGAGCTGTTTTTT. Its protein is CASTRDAETGELFF.